Listed here is a single T cell receptor beta chain. This entry comes from a study of blood T cell repertoires in COVID-19. About the research overall: PBMCs, B-cell-depleted T cells, or T cells provided the cDNA or gDNA that made up the material.

The CDR3 runs to 15 residues. V was cut by 0 bases and J by 2 bases, with 10 bases left in between. Germline-derived CDR1 and CDR2 are LGHNA and YSLEER. Sequencing was performed with immunoSEQ multiplex PCR; in TCRdb, only in-frame clones are kept and a portion is missing. The table has approximately 310,000 clones, 80% to 90% seen once. Ages ranged from roughly 18 to 100 years, with residence in about 24 US areas. The rearrangement links TRBV4-3 to TRBJ1-1; D not certain. Sequenced input: PBMCs or T cells enriched from blood (not recorded which). The receptor was isolated from a man aged 25-40 years who had recovered from COVID-19. The CDR3 loop reads CASSQDRGANTEAFF. CDR3 nucleotide sequence: TGCGCCAGCAGCCAAGATCGCGGAGCAAACACTGAAGCTTTCTTT.